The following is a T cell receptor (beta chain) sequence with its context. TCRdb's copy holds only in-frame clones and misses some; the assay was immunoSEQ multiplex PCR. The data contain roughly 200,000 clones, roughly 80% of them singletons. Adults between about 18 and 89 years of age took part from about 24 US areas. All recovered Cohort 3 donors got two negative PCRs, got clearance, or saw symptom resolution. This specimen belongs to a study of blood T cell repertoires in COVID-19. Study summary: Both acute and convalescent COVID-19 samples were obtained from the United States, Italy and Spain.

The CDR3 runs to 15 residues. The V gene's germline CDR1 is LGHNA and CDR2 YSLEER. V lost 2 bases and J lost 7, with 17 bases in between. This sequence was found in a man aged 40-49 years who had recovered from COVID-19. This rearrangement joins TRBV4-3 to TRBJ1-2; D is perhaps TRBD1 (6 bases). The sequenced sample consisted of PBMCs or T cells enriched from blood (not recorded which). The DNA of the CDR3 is TGCGCCAGCAGCCAACAGGAGCCGGGACAAACTGGCTACACCTTC. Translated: CASSQQEPGQTGYTF.